This T cell receptor (beta chain) was captured in a study of blood T cell repertoires in COVID-19. Whole-study context: There were acute and convalescent COVID-19 samples, and they came from the United States, Italy and Spain. T cells, B-cell-depleted T cells, or PBMCs supplied cDNA or gDNA.

In the source study's methods: Reference gene primer amplification gave estimated nucleated cell counts. The method was immunoSEQ multiplex PCR; TCRdb's version includes in-frame clones alone and lacks a portion of them. The D gene and trimming were derived from the DNA, and the V and J assignments and clone size from that table. The sample shows about 37,000 clones, around nine tenths of them seen only once. Germline CDR1 SGHTA, CDR2 FQGNSA. J lost 7 bases, V lost 2 bases, and 7 bases had no gene match. This CDR3 contains 16 residues. The chain has TRBV7-2 and TRBJ2-1; TRBD2 aligns across 11 bases. The source of this sequence is a human donor in a cohort sampled during active COVID-19. The sequencing sample was made of peripheral blood. The CDR3 DNA follows: TGTGCCAGCAGCTTAAGCGTAGCGGGGGGGCGAAATGAGCAGTTCTTC. Its protein is CASSLSVAGGRNEQFF.